This section outlines one T cell receptor (beta chain) sequence together with its context. These data come from a study of Ad26.COV2.S vaccination and SARS-CoV-2 variants. Method: immunoSEQ multiplex PCR; TCRdb's copy keeps in-frame clones and lacks some. The sample yields 300,000 to 400,000 clones, around 88% seen once. Treatment in this sample: roughly 18 received Ad26.COV2.S at low or high dose, single or two shots; about 5 received placebo; per-sample allocation not given. Samples analyzed were those drawn on day 63 after the first vaccine or placebo injection. This adult donor, from Boston, was 18-55 years old. The TCR was taken from a person aged 18-60 years who received the Ad26.COV2.S COVID-19 vaccine or a placebo. The sequencing used peripheral blood, collected in a trial of Ad26.COV2.S vaccine versus placebo.

The CDR3 coding sequence is TGCGCCAGCAGCGGGACTAGCGGGAGGCAATACAATGAGCAGTTCTTC. It encodes CASSGTSGRQYNEQFF. The chain is built from TRBV10-2 and TRBJ2-1, with TRBD2 matching 15 bases. CDR1 and CDR2 from the germline V gene are WSHSY and SAAADI. This CDR3 is 16 amino acids long. The V and J ends lost 6 bases and 4 bases, in that order; junction bases with no gene match: 4.